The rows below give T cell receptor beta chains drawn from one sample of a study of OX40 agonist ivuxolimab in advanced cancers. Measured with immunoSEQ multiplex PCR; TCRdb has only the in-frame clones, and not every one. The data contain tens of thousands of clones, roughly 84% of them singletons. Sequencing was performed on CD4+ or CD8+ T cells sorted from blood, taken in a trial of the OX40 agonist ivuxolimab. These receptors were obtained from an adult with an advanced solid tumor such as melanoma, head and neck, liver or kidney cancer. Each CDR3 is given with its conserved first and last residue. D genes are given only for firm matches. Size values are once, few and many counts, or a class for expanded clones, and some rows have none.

TGTGCCAGCAGCTTGGGGGCGGGAGGCGGCCCCAATGAGCAGTTCTTC	CASSLGAGGGPNEQFF	-	TRBJ2-1	TRBV5-4	TRBD2
TGTGCCAGCAGTTTATCCAGGGGCTGGGCTAATTCACCCCTCCACTTT	CASSLSRGWANSPLHF	-	TRBJ1-6	TRBV27	-
TGTGCCAGCAGCTCAGGTACCAGGGGGAATGGCTACACCTTC	CASSSGTRGNGYTF	-	TRBJ1-2	TRBV7-2	TRBD1
TGTGCCACGGCCTTCGGACAGGTTGAACTGTTTTTT	CATAFGQVELFF	-	TRBJ1-4	TRBV2	TRBD1
TGTGCCAGCAGTTTAGGAAGCAGGGACCCCTCGGGGGGGCAGTTCTTC	CASSLGSRDPSGGQFF	-	TRBJ2-1	TRBV27	TRBD2
TGTGCCATCAGTCTCGGGAACCCGGGGAATGAGCAGTTCTTC	CAISLGNPGNEQFF	-	TRBJ2-1	TRBV10-3	-
TGTGCCAGCAGCTTTCAAGGGAAGGCCGGGGAGCTGTTTTTT	CASSFQGKAGELFF	-	TRBJ2-2	TRBV7-7	-
TGTGCCATCAGTGCGGGAGCCTACAATGAGCAGTTCTTC	CAISAGAYNEQFF	few	TRBJ2-1	TRBV10-3	-
TGTGCCAGCAGCTACCGATCAAGGGACAGCAATGAGCAGTTCTTC	CASSYRSRDSNEQFF	-	TRBJ2-1	TRBV9	TRBD1
TGCGCCAGCAGCCAAGCGGGGGGCGGGACAGATACGCAGTATTTT	CASSQAGGGTDTQYF	-	TRBJ2-3	TRBV4-3	-
TGTGCCAGCAGCTCCACCGGGACTGGCTCCTACGAGCAGTACTTC	CASSSTGTGSYEQYF	-	TRBJ2-7	TRBV7-7	-
TGTGCCAGCAGCTTATCTAGCTACGAGCAGTACTTC	CASSLSSYEQYF	once	TRBJ2-7	TRBV5-4	-
TGTGCCAGCAGTGAGGAGCTCTCGGCTGGGGCCAACGTCCTGACTTTC	CASSEELSAGANVLTF	-	TRBJ2-6	TRBV2	-
TGCGCCAGCAGCTCGAGTCTGTCTCCTAACGCGAACACCGGGGAGCTGTTTTTT	CASSSSLSPNANTGELFF	-	TRBJ2-2	TRBV5-1	-
TGTGCCACCAGCAGAGATGTAGAGAGGGAGCAGTACTTC	CATSRDVEREQYF	-	TRBJ2-7	TRBV15	-
TGTGCCACCAGCAGAGATCAAGGTTATAATTCACCCCTCCACTTT	CATSRDQGYNSPLHF	-	TRBJ1-6	TRBV15	-
TGCGCCAGCAGTCTACGGGGACAGGGGGAGTGGGAAAAACTGTTTTTT	CASSLRGQGEWEKLFF	-	TRBJ1-4	TRBV5-1	TRBD1
TGTGCCAGCAGCTTCCGACAGGGTGCCCAAGAGACCCAGTACTTC	CASSFRQGAQETQYF	-	TRBJ2-5	TRBV11-3	TRBD1
TGTGCCACTACCGCAGCTAGCGGGAGGGCCATTCCGCCCAATGAGCAGTTCTTC	CATTAASGRAIPPNEQFF	-	TRBJ2-1	TRBV19	TRBD2
TGTGCCAGTAGTAGGGGACAGATCTCCTATAATTCACCCCTCCACTTT	CASSRGQISYNSPLHF	-	TRBJ1-6	TRBV19	TRBD1
TGCGCCAGCAGGTTGGGGGGGCGGCATAATTCACCCCTCCACTTT	CASRLGGRHNSPLHF	-	TRBJ1-6	TRBV10-2	-
TGCGCCAGCAGCTTGTTGCCTAGCGGGAGCAATGAGCAGTTCTTC	CASSLLPSGSNEQFF	-	TRBJ2-1	TRBV5-1	TRBD2
TGCGCCAGCAGTTCGGACAGGGGGGACTATGGCTACACCTTC	CASSSDRGDYGYTF	-	TRBJ1-2	TRBV5-1	TRBD1
TGCAGCGTGGGGGCAGCGGGATCAACCTACGAGCAGTACTTC	CSVGAAGSTYEQYF	-	TRBJ2-7	TRBV29-1	-
TGTGCCAGCAGCTCCTACAGGGAGGCCTACGAGCAGTACTTC	CASSSYREAYEQYF	-	TRBJ2-7	TRBV7-2	-
TGTGCCAGCAGTGAAAGGTTAGGGGACGAGCAGTACTTC	CASSERLGDEQYF	-	TRBJ2-7	TRBV6-1	-
TGTGCCAGCAGTCCGACATCCAGGTTTTCTGAAGCTTTCTTT	CASSPTSRFSEAFF	-	TRBJ1-1	TRBV28	-
TGTGCCAGCAGCGACCGGACAGGGCGAAGCCTTTTCTACAATGAGCAGTTCTTC	CASSDRTGRSLFYNEQFF	-	TRBJ2-1	TRBV9	TRBD1